The present T cell receptor (beta chain) was sequenced within a study of neurological immune-mediated disorders. The sample holds many counts of this clonotype. CDR3 size: 16 residues. With 5 bases clipped from V and 3 bases from J, the junction kept 6 bases outside the gene matches. CDR1 is SNHLY, CDR2 FYNNEI, per germline. 5'RACE with 10-nucleotide random UMIs generated the cDNA. A single record per CDR3 protein comes from TCRdb applying MiXCR to the 5' RACE reads. Of 27,000 or so distinct CDR3 sequences in the sample, roughly 14% were seen once. The V gene is TRBV2, the J gene TRBJ2-2; TRBD1 matches at 10 bases. The sequence came from a man between 65 and 85 years old in good health. The sequenced sample was PBMCs. CDR3 in DNA: TGTGCCAGCAGTCGTGACAGGGGGCAGTACACCGGGGAGCTGTTTTTT. This codes for CASSRDRGQYTGELFF. The full variable domain, with the rest looked up from reference TRBV2 and TRBJ2-2, is EPEVTQTPSHQVTQMGQEVILRCVPISNHLYFYWYRQILGQKVEFLVSFYNNEISEKSEIFDDQFSVERPDGSNFTLKIRSTKLEDSAMYFCASSRDRGQYTGELFFGEGSRLTVL.